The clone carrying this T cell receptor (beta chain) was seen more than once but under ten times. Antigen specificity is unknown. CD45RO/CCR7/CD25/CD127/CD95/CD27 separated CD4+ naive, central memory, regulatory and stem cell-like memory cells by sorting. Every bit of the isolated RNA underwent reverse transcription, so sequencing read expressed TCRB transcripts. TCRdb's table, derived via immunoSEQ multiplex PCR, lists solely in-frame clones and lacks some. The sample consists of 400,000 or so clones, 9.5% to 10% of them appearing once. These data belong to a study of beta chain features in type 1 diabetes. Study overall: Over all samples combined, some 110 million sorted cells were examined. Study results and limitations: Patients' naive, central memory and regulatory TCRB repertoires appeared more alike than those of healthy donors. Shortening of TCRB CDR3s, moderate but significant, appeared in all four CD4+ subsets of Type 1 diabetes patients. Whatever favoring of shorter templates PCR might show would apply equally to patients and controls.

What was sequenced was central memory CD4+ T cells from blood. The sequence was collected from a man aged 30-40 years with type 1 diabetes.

The CDR3 sequence is CASSPTGVSVEQYF. DNA for the CDR3: TGTGCCAGCAGCCCGACAGGGGTATCTGTCGAGCAGTACTTC. This sequence joins TRBV5-4 and TRBJ2-7; 8 bases match TRBD1. V was pared by 4 bases and J by 6 bases, with 9 bases of the junction left unmatched. Germline loops: CDR1 SGHNT, CDR2 YYREEE (reference sequence). CDR3 length equals 14 residues.